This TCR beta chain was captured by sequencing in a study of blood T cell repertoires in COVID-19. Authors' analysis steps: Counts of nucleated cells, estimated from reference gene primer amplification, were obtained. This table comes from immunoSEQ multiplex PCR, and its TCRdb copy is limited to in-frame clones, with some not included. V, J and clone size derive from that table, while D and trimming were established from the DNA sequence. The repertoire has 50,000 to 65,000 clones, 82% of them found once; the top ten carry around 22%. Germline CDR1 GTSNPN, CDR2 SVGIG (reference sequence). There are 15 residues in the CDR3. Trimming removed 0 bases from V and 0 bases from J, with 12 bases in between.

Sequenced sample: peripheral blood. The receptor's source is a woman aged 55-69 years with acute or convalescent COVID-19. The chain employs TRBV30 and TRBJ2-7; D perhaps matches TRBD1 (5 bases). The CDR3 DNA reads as TGTGCCTGGAGTGTACGTAGGGGAAGCTCCTACGAGCAGTACTTC. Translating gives CAWSVRRGSSYEQYF. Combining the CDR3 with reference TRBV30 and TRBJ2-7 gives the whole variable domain SQTIHQWPATLVQPVGSPLSLECTVEGTSNPNLYWYRQAAGRGLQLLFYSVGIGQISSEVPQNLSASRPQDRQFILSSKKLLLSDSGFYLCAWSVRRGSSYEQYFGPGTRLTVT.